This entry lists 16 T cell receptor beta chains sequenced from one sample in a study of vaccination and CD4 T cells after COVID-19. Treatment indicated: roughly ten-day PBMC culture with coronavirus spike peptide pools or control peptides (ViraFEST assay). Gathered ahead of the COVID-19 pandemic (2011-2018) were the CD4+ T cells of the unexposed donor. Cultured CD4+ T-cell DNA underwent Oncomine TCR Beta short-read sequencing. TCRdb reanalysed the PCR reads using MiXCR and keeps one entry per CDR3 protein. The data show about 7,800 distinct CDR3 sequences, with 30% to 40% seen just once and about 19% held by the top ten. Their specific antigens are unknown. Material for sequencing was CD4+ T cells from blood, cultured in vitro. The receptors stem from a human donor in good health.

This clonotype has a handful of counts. CDR3 nucleotide sequence: TGTGCCAGCAGCTTAGCTAGCGCGTCAGATACGCAGTATTTT. Its protein is CASSLASASDTQYF. The chain carries TRBV7-2 and TRBJ2-3; D is perhaps TRBD2 (5 bases). Germline lookup yields CDR1 SGHTA and CDR2 FQGNSA. Trimming pared 0 bases from V and 4 bases from J, leaving 8 bases between. The CDR3 covers 14 residues.

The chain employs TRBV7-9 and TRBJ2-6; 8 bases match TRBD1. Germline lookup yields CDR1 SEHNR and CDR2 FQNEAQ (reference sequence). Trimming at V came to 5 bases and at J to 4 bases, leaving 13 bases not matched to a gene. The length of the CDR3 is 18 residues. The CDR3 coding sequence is TGTGCCAGCAGCGCCTTAGGACAGGGTCGGTCGGGGGCCAACGTCCTGACTTTC. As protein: CASSALGQGRSGANVLTF.

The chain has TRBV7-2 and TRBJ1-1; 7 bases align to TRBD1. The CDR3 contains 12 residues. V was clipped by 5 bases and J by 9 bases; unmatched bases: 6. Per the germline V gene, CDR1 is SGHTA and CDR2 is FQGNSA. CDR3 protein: CASSTDRPQAFF. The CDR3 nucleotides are TGTGCCAGCAGCACGGACAGGCCCCAAGCTTTCTTT.

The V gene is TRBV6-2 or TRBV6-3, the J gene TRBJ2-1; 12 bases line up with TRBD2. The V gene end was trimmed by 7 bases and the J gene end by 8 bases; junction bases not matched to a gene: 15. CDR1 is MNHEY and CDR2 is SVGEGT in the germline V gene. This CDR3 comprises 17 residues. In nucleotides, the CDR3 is TGTGCCAGCACCACTAGCGGGAGGTGGGCAGGGCCCCATGAGCAGTTCTTC. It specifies CASTTSGRWAGPHEQFF.

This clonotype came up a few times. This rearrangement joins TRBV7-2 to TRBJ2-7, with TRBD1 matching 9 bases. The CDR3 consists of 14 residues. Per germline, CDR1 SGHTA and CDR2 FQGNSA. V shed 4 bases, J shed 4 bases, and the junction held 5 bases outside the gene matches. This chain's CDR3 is CASSSGTGNYEQYF. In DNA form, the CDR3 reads TGTGCCAGCAGCTCCGGGACAGGGAATTACGAGCAGTACTTC.

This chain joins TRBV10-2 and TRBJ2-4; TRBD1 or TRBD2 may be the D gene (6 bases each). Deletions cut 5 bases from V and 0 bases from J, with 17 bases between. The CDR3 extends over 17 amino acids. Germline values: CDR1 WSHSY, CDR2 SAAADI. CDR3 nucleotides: TGCGCCAGCAGTAATAGCGGAGGGGGGTTAGCCAAAAACATTCAGTACTTC. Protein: CASSNSGGGLAKNIQYF.

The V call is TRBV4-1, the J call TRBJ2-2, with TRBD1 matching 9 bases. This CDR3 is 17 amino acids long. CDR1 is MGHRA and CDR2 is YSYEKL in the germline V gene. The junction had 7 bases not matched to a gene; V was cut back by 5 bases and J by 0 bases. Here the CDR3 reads CASSWPTGGTNTGELFF. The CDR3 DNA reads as TGCGCCAGCAGCTGGCCGACAGGGGGAACGAACACCGGGGAGCTGTTTTTT.

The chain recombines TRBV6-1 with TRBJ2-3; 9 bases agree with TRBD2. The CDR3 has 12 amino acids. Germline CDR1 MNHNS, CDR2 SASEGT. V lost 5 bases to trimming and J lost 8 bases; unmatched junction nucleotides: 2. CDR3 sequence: CASSPTSGTQYF. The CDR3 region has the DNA TGTGCCAGCAGTCCGACTAGCGGTACGCAGTATTTT.

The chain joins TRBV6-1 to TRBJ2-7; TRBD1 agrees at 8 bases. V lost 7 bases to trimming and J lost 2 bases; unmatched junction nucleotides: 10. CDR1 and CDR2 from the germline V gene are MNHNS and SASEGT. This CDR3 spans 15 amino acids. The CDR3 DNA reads TGTGCCAGCAATAAGGGACAGGCGACGCCCTACGAGCAGTACTTC. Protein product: CASNKGQATPYEQYF.

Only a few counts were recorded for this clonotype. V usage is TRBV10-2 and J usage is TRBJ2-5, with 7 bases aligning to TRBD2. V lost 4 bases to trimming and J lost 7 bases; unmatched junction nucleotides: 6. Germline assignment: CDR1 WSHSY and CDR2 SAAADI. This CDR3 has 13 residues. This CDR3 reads CASSGTSDGTQYF. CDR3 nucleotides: TGCGCCAGCAGTGGTACTAGCGATGGGACCCAGTACTTC.

CDR3: CASSEVYEQFF. CDR3 nucleotides: TGTGCCAGCAGTGAAGTCTATGAGCAGTTCTTC. The V call is TRBV2, the J call TRBJ2-1; D call uncertain. CDR3 length equals 11 residues. Germline lookup yields CDR1 SNHLY and CDR2 FYNNEI. Trimming removed 1 base at V and 8 bases at J, with 3 bases between.

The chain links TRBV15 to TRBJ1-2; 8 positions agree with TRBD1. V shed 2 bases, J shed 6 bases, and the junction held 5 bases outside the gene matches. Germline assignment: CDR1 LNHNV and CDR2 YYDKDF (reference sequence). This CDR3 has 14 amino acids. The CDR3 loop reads CATSRRTTGDGYTF. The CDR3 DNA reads TGTGCCACCAGCAGACGTACGACAGGGGATGGCTACACCTTC.

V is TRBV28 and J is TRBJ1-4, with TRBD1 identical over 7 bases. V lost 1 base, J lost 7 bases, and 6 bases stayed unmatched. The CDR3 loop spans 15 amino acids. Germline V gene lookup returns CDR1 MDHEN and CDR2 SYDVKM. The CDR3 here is CASSLSGGSGEKLFF. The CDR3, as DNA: TGTGCCAGCAGTTTATCAGGGGGGTCGGGTGAAAAACTGTTTTTT.

CDR3 nucleotides: TGCGCCAGCAGCCAGGGACAGGGCCAAGATTCACCCCTCCACTTT. Translation gives CASSQGQGQDSPLHF. This chain joins TRBV4-1 and TRBJ1-6; 9 bases line up with TRBD1. The CDR3 length is 15 residues. Trimming took 3 bases from V and 8 from J; bases not matched to a gene: 5. Looked up from germline, CDR1 is MGHRA and CDR2 is YSYEKL.

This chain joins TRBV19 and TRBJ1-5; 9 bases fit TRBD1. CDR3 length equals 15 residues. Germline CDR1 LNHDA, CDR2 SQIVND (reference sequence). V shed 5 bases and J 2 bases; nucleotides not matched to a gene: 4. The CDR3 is CASSLRDRGNQPQHF. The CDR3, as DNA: TGTGCCAGTAGTCTACGGGACAGGGGCAATCAGCCCCAGCATTTT.

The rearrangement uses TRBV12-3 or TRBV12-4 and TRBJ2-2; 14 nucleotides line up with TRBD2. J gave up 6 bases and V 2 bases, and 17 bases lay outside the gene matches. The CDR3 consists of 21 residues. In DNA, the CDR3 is TGTGCCAGCAGTTTATCCTTCACCAGACTAGCGGGAGGGCCGGTCCCCGGGGAGCTGTTTTTT. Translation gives CASSLSFTRLAGGPVPGELFF.